A single sample gave rise to the 29 T cell receptor beta chains below, sequenced in a study of blood T cell repertoires in COVID-19. Sequencing used immunoSEQ multiplex PCR; TCRdb keeps in-frame clones, though not all of them. Of approximately 140,000 clones in the sample, around 88% are singletons; the top ten hold around 2.3%. The sequencing sample was made of PBMCs or T cells enriched from blood (not recorded which). The receptors stem from a woman in her forties or fifties who had recovered from COVID-19.

This chain links TRBV2 with TRBJ2-5; tentative D call: TRBD2 (6 bases). CDR1 and CDR2 (germline): SNHLY, FYNNEI. V was shortened by 3 bases and J by 5 bases, with 13 bases between the two germline ends. The CDR3 is 14 residues long. CDR3 region: CASSDGGRGETQYF. CDR3 nucleotides: TGTGCCAGCAGTGATGGGGGACGGGGGGAGACCCAGTACTTC.

CDR3 residues: CASSTPGLAYEQFF. The CDR3 region has the DNA TGTGCCAGCAGCACTCCGGGACTAGCATATGAGCAGTTCTTC. The rearrangement uses TRBV7-2 and TRBJ2-1, with TRBD2 identical over 9 bases. The germline V gene has CDR1 SGHTA and CDR2 FQGNSA. The CDR3 has 14 residues. With V trimmed by 5 bases and J by 8 bases, 7 bases remained unmatched.

V is TRBV29-1 and J is TRBJ1-1, with D possibly matching TRBD1 (5 bases). The V end lost 1 base, the J end lost 0 bases, and 9 bases lay between the germline ends. This CDR3 is 14 amino acids long. Germline V lookup: CDR1 SQVTM, CDR2 ANQGSEA. The CDR3 DNA is TGCAGCGTTGAAGTACGGGGGATGAACACTGAAGCTTTCTTT. Its translation: CSVEVRGMNTEAFF.

The J gene is TRBJ1-4, the V gene TRBV29-1, with 8 bases aligning to TRBD1. Germline V gives CDR1 SQVTM, CDR2 ANQGSEA. The CDR3 is made up of 14 amino acids. The V and J ends lost 6 bases and 7 bases, in that order; junction bases with no gene match: 10. The CDR3 DNA reads TGCAGCGTGCCATCGGGACAGGTTCTTGAAAAACTGTTTTTT. Translated, it gives CSVPSGQVLEKLFF. The whole variable domain, filled in from reference TRBV29-1 and TRBJ1-4, reads SAVISQKPSRDICQRGTSLTIQCQVDSQVTMMFWYRQQPGQSLTLIATANQGSEATYESGFVIDKFPISRPNLTFSTLTVSNMSPEDSSIYLCSVPSGQVLEKLFFGSGTQLSVL.

The chain carries TRBV5-1 and TRBJ2-7; maybe TRBD2 (5 bases). The CDR3 has 13 residues. The germline CDR1 and CDR2 sequences are SGHRS and YFSETQ. With 0 bases removed from V and 7 bases from J, the gap between germline ends came to 11 bases. Here the CDR3 DNA reads TGCGCCAGCAGCTTGGGAGGGCCCAGGGAGCAGTACTTC. Its translation is CASSLGGPREQYF. Together with reference TRBV5-1 and TRBJ2-7, the CDR3 gives the full variable domain: KAGVTQTPRYLIKTRGQQVTLSCSPISGHRSVSWYQQTPGQGLQFLFEYFSETQRNKGNFPGRFSGRQFSNSRSEMNVSTLELGDSALYLCASSLGGPREQYFGPGTRLTVT.

The V call is TRBV11-2, the J call TRBJ2-2, with D possibly matching TRBD2 (6 bases). The CDR3 runs to 17 residues. Trimming took 5 bases from V and 4 from J, leaving 20 bases between them. Per the germline V gene, CDR1 is SGHAT and CDR2 is FQNNGV. CDR3 DNA: TGTGCCAGCAGCCAGGAGTCTAGCGTTATGCCCACCGGGGAGCTGTTTTTT. Translated, it gives CASSQESSVMPTGELFF.

The gene calls are TRBV7-9 and TRBJ1-5; D is possibly TRBD1 (6 bases). Trimming stripped 5 bases from V and 6 bases from J, with 11 bases between. Germline CDR1 and CDR2: SEHNR and FQNEAQ (reference sequence). There are 13 residues in the CDR3. The CDR3 sequence: CASSTGFRQPQHF. The CDR3 nucleotides are TGTGCCAGCAGCACAGGGTTTCGTCAGCCCCAGCATTTT.

This chain connects TRBV12-3 or TRBV12-4 to TRBJ2-7; the match to TRBD2 covers 8 bases. This CDR3 has 12 amino acids. The J segment lost 2 bases and the V segment lost 8 bases, leaving 2 bases of the junction unmatched. CDR3 region: CASRGGPYEQYF. Here the CDR3 DNA reads TGTGCCAGCCGCGGGGGGCCCTACGAGCAGTACTTC.

The chain's CDR3 is CASSLVDWGLADKMETQYF. CDR3 DNA sequence: TGTGCCAGCAGCTTAGTTGATTGGGGTCTAGCGGACAAAATGGAGACCCAGTACTTC. The J gene is TRBJ2-5, the V gene TRBV7-9; the match to TRBD2 covers 7 bases. Germline V CDR1 and CDR2: SEHNR, FQNEAQ (reference sequence). With 1 base clipped from V and 5 bases from J, the junction kept 19 bases outside the gene matches. This CDR3 has 19 residues.

The DNA of the CDR3 is TGTGCCAGCAGCCGCCGGGCGGGGGGGTACAATGAGCAGTTCTTC. Translating it yields CASSRRAGGYNEQFF. V gene TRBV7-2 combines with J gene TRBJ2-1, with 9 bases matching TRBD2. Unmatched junction bases numbered 6, after V lost 5 bases and J lost 4 bases. The germline V gene encodes CDR1 SGHTA and CDR2 FQGNSA. The CDR3 has 15 residues.

CDR3 sequence reads: CASSSDRGRFDEQYF. In DNA, the CDR3 is TGTGCCAGCAGCTCGGACAGGGGGCGGTTTGATGAGCAGTACTTC. The V and J genes are TRBV7-9 and TRBJ2-7; the match to TRBD1 covers 11 bases. J gave up 7 bases and V 4 bases, and 9 bases lay outside the gene matches. This CDR3 contains 15 residues. The germline CDR1 and CDR2 sequences are SEHNR and FQNEAQ (reference sequence).

CDR3 DNA: TGTGCCAGCACCGACCCTCTAGCACAAGAGACCCAGTACTTC. Its translation: CASTDPLAQETQYF. This chain links TRBV6-5 with TRBJ2-5; D might be TRBD2 (5 bases). V gave up 7 bases and J gave up 2 bases, with 14 bases separating them. Germline V gene sequence: CDR1 MNHEY, CDR2 SVGAGI. The CDR3 runs 14 residues.

The rearrangement uses TRBV6-1 and TRBJ2-3, with a weak D call TRBD2 (5 bases). V gave up 1 base and J gave up 6 bases, with 14 bases separating them. The CDR3 totals 15 residues. Germline V gives CDR1 MNHNS, CDR2 SASEGT. CDR3 nucleotides: TGTGCCAGCAGTGAAGTCGGCGGACTCCGGGATACGCAGTATTTT. It codes for CASSEVGGLRDTQYF.

This clone appeared a single time. This chain connects TRBV18 to TRBJ2-5; D perhaps matches TRBD1 (5 bases). The CDR3 spans 11 residues. CDR1 is KGHSH and CDR2 is LQKENI in the germline V gene. The V end was cut by 8 bases, the J end by 5 bases, with 9 bases between. The CDR3 coding sequence is TGTGCCAGCACGAAGGGGGAGACCCAGTACTTC. Its protein product is CASTKGETQYF.

This clone appeared a single time. This chain links TRBV27 with TRBJ2-7; a possible D gene is TRBD1 (5 bases). Per germline, CDR1 MNHEY and CDR2 SMNVEV (reference sequence). V was shortened by 5 bases and J by 6 bases, with 11 bases between the two germline ends. The CDR3 has 12 amino acids. The CDR3 region has the DNA TGTGCCAGCAGTGGGCAGGGTGGCGAGCAGTACTTC. Its protein product is CASSGQGGEQYF.

V usage is TRBV6-5 and J usage is TRBJ1-5, with D possibly being TRBD1 (5 bases). The CDR3 spans 15 residues. The V gene lost 7 bases and the J gene lost 4 bases, with 17 bases spanning the gap. CDR1 is MNHEY, CDR2 SVGAGI, per germline. The DNA for the CDR3 is TGTGCCAGCACCGAAGGATCCGGGGGGAATCAGCCCCAGCATTTT. Its translation is CASTEGSGGNQPQHF.

The gene calls are TRBV12-5 and TRBJ2-1, with D possibly matching TRBD2 (5 bases). The CDR3 is 16 amino acids. V lost 5 bases, J lost 0 bases, and 14 bases lay in between. CDR1 and CDR2 from the germline V gene are LGHNT and FRNRAP. The chain's CDR3 is CASGPHAGISYNEQFF. The CDR3 region has the DNA TGTGCTAGTGGTCCTCACGCGGGCATCTCCTACAATGAGCAGTTCTTC.

The rearrangement joins TRBV11-3 to TRBJ1-5, with TRBD1 as a possible D gene (5 bases). This CDR3 region has 17 residues. The V gene lost 5 bases and the J gene lost 2 bases, with 19 bases spanning the gap. The germline V gene encodes CDR1 SGHNT and CDR2 YENEEA. CDR3 DNA: TGTGCCAGCAGCACAAAAGCCGGGACTATAGGCAATCAGCCCCAGCATTTT. It encodes CASSTKAGTIGNQPQHF.

The genes are TRBV4-1 and TRBJ1-4, with D uncertain. The CDR3 sequence is 15 residues long. The V and J ends lost 0 bases and 5 bases respectively, with 10 bases between them. The V gene's germline CDR1 is MGHRA and CDR2 YSYEKL. The CDR3 spells CASSQDGVLNEKLFF. For the CDR3, the DNA is TGCGCCAGCAGCCAAGATGGAGTGCTAAATGAAAAACTGTTTTTT.

The chain combines TRBV10-3 with TRBJ1-2; a weak D match, TRBD1 (6 bases). CDR3 size: 14 residues. V was pared by 6 bases and J by 4 bases, with 15 bases between. CDR1 and CDR2 (germline): ENHRY, SYGVKD. The CDR3 DNA sequence: TGTGCCATCAGCGGACAGCTAACACTCTATGGCTACACCTTC. Its protein product is CAISGQLTLYGYTF.

The J gene is TRBJ2-7, the V gene TRBV6-5; TRBD1 aligns across 10 bases. CDR1 and CDR2 from the germline V gene are MNHEY and SVGAGI. The CDR3 has 15 amino acids. Trimming removed 2 bases from V and 2 bases from J; junction bases left unmatched: 3. In DNA form, the CDR3 reads TGTGCCAGCAGTTACGAGGGGACAGGGGCCTACGAGCAGTACTTC. Translated, it gives CASSYEGTGAYEQYF.

CDR3 nucleotides: TGCAGCGTTGAAGATCGGGGGACAGGGTATGGCTACACCTTC. This sequence encodes CSVEDRGTGYGYTF. The chain uses TRBV29-1 and TRBJ1-2, with TRBD1 identical over 9 bases. The CDR3 extends over 14 amino acids. Trimming removed 0 bases from V and 5 bases from J; junction bases left unmatched: 4. Germline V gene sequence: CDR1 SQVTM, CDR2 ANQGSEA.

As regards this clone: Germline and junction disagree at one end, which may indicate a read error. The CDR3 nucleotides are TGTGCTAGCAGCCAGGGCTCAGCAGACACCATATATTTT. Protein: CASSQGSADTIYF. The chain couples TRBV7-7 to TRBJ1-3; D perhaps matches TRBD1 (5 bases). CDR1 is SSHAT and CDR2 is FNYEAQ in the germline V gene (reference sequence). The CDR3 spans 13 residues.

This clone turned up a few times. This chain links TRBV19 with TRBJ1-1; TRBD1 might be the D (6 bases). This CDR3 region has 14 residues. Per germline, CDR1 LNHDA and CDR2 SQIVND (reference sequence). Trimming cost V 6 bases and J 1 base, with 12 bases left between them. The CDR3 nucleotides read TGTGCCAGTAGCCGGAACAGGGAGAACACTGAAGCTTTCTTT. The encoded protein is CASSRNRENTEAFF. Full variable domain (missing parts from reference TRBV19 and TRBJ1-1): DGGITQSPKYLFRKEGQNVTLSCEQNLNHDAMYWYRQDPGQGLRLIYYSQIVNDFQKGDIAEGYSVSREKKESFPLTVTSAQKNPTAFYLCASSRNRENTEAFFGQGTRLTVV.

CDR3 coding DNA: TGTGCCACCTCTCGGACAGAGCTCTATAATTCACCCCTCCACTTT. It translates to CATSRTELYNSPLHF. The rearrangement joins TRBV24-1 to TRBJ1-6; maybe TRBD1 (6 bases). The CDR3 extends over 15 amino acids. The V gene's germline CDR1 is KGHDR and CDR2 SFDVKD. Trimming removed 9 bases at V and 3 bases at J, with 14 bases between.

The chain combines TRBV9 with TRBJ1-3; D gene uncertain. Trimming took 2 bases from V and 3 from J, leaving 12 bases between them. CDR1 is SGDLS, CDR2 YYNGEE, per germline. The CDR3 consists of 15 residues. For the CDR3, the DNA is TGTGCCAGCAGCGTCGGGGAACTGATTGGAAACACCATATATTTT. Amino acid sequence: CASSVGELIGNTIYF.

The rearrangement uses TRBV9 and TRBJ1-1; 8 bases match TRBD1. The CDR3 totals 15 residues. The junction had 7 bases not matched to a gene; V was cut back by 3 bases and J by 3 bases. Germline CDR1 is SGDLS and CDR2 is YYNGEE. Here the CDR3 DNA reads TGTGCCAGCAGCGGGACAGGGCATGGTTACACTGAAGCTTTCTTT. It codes for CASSGTGHGYTEAFF.

This sequence joins TRBV10-1 and TRBJ2-7; 10 bases agree with TRBD1. The CDR3 is made up of 17 amino acids. CDR1 WNHNN and CDR2 SYGVQD come from the germline V gene (reference sequence). J was trimmed by 9 bases and V by 6 bases; bases with no gene match: 20. CDR3 sequence (DNA): TGCGCCAGCAGCCAATTGGACTCCGGGACAGGGGTTCTAGGGCAGTACTTC. Translated: CASSQLDSGTGVLGQYF.

This rearrangement joins TRBV6-5 to TRBJ2-3; TRBD2 matches 8 bases. V dropped 5 bases and J dropped 7; count of bases not matched to a gene: 8. The CDR3 spans 14 residues. Looked up from germline, CDR1 is MNHEY and CDR2 is SVGAGI. The CDR3 spells CASSLGGAGHTQYF. The CDR3 nucleotides read TGTGCCAGCAGTCTCGGGGGGGCCGGACATACGCAGTATTTT.